Listed below are T cell receptor beta chains from one sample, sequenced in a study of persistence of HIV-infected CD4 T cells. These receptors have no known antigen. Assay: immunoSEQ multiplex PCR; the TCRdb copy retains only in-frame clones and omits some. The data contain roughly 64,000 clones, 70% to 75% of them singletons. Sequenced material: CD4+ T cells sorted from PBMCs after roughly 20-hour stimulation, taken from a patient who received antiretroviral therapy. The receptors here all came from an adult man with HIV who was CMV-seropositive. Both conserved end residues are part of each CDR3. A D gene is named only where the DNA matches it firmly. Clone size appears in some rows only: once, few, many, or a class for an expanded clone.

D gene	V gene	J gene	clone size	CDR3 DNA	CDR3 protein
TRBD1	TRBV10-1	TRBJ2-7	NA	TGCGCCAGCAGTGCAACGGGGGGGACAGGGGTCGGCGAGCAGTACTTC	CASSATGGTGVGEQYF
TRBD2	TRBV2	TRBJ2-7	NA	TGTGCCAGCTTTCGAGCGGGGGGCTATAACGAGCAGTACTTC	CASFRAGGYNEQYF
NA	TRBV6-1	TRBJ1-5	once	TGTGCCAGCAGTGAAGACGGTTTGAGGGCTAGCAATCAGCCCCAGCATTTT	CASSEDGLRASNQPQHF
NA	TRBV19	TRBJ1-5	few	TGTGCCAGTAGTATGGGGAACAGTCTCAATCAGCCCCAGCATTTT	CASSMGNSLNQPQHF
NA	TRBV28	TRBJ1-3	once	TGTGCCAGCAGTTTATTTCAAGGCGGAAACACCATATATTTT	CASSLFQGGNTIYF
TRBD2	TRBV18	TRBJ2-7	NA	TGTGCCAGCTCCCGATACACTAGCGGGGGCTCCTACGAGCAGTACTTC	CASSRYTSGGSYEQYF
TRBD1	TRBV18	TRBJ1-1	once	TGTGCCAGCTCACCCAGGGACAGGGGGTACACTGAAGCTTTCTTT	CASSPRDRGYTEAFF
NA	TRBV30	TRBJ1-6	NA	TGTGCCTGGAGCGCCTCGGGGTCACCCCTCCACTTT	CAWSASGSPLHF
NA	TRBV11-2	TRBJ2-7	NA	TGTGCCAGCAGCTTAGGGGGTAGGGCCTACGAGCAGTACTTC	CASSLGGRAYEQYF
NA	TRBV2	TRBJ1-4	once	TGTGCCAGCAGTGGCAGGGAGGGCGAAAAACTGTTTTTT	CASSGREGEKLFF
NA	TRBV14	TRBJ2-6	NA	TGTGCCAGCAGCCAAGCCTTTGGGACCTATTCGGGGTCCAACGTCCTGACTTTC	CASSQAFGTYSGSNVLTF
TRBD1	TRBV29-1	TRBJ2-4	NA	TGCAGCGTGTTTTCCAGGGGGCGAGGGAACATTCAGTACTTC	CSVFSRGRGNIQYF
TRBD1	TRBV19	TRBJ1-5	NA	TGTGCCAGTAGAGTAAACAGGGGGCTAGATCAGCCCCAGCATTTT	CASRVNRGLDQPQHF
TRBD1	TRBV3-1/TRBV3-2	TRBJ2-7	few	TGTGCCAGCAGCCTCTTGGGACAGGGACTTTGGGAGCAGTACTTC	CASSLLGQGLWEQYF
NA	TRBV19	TRBJ1-1	NA	TGTGCCAGTAGCCGGGACGGATCTATGAACACTGAAGCTTTCTTT	CASSRDGSMNTEAFF
NA	TRBV15	TRBJ1-1	NA	TGTGCCACCGCCCAGGGTCTGAACACTGAAGCTTTCTTT	CATAQGLNTEAFF
TRBD1	TRBV3-1/TRBV3-2	TRBJ1-6	NA	TGTGCCAGCAGCCAAGATCGGCCCGGACAGGTGAATTCACCCCTCCACTTT	CASSQDRPGQVNSPLHF
NA	TRBV6-1	TRBJ1-2	NA	TGTGCCAGCAGTGATCGGGCTTACTCAGGTGACTATGGCTACACCTTC	CASSDRAYSGDYGYTF
TRBD1	TRBV19	TRBJ1-2	NA	TGTGCCAGTAGTCCACGACAGGGGATAGGCCCTGGCTACACCTTC	CASSPRQGIGPGYTF
TRBD2	TRBV15	TRBJ2-7	few	TGTGCCACCAGCAGGGGATCAGCGGGGGGTTCTGCCGAGCAGTACTTC	CATSRGSAGGSAEQYF
NA	TRBV28	TRBJ1-2	NA	TGTGCCAGCAGTTTAAGTAACTATGGCTACACCTTC	CASSLSNYGYTF
NA	TRBV3-1/TRBV3-2	TRBJ2-1	once	TGTGCCAGCAGCCCGCGTCGGGGCAATGAGCAGTTCTTC	CASSPRRGNEQFF
NA	TRBV12-3/TRBV12-4	TRBJ1-4	NA	TGTGCCAGCAGTTTAGCCAGCAGAGAAAAACTGTTTTTT	CASSLASREKLFF
NA	TRBV4-2	TRBJ2-1	NA	TGTGCCAGCAGCCAAGATCCCAGGGGGGGCTACAATGAGCAGTTCTTC	CASSQDPRGGYNEQFF
NA	TRBV7-3	TRBJ2-2	few	TGTGCCAGCAGCCCCGGAATGGGCGGGGCCGGGGAGCTGTTTTTT	CASSPGMGGAGELFF
NA	TRBV19	TRBJ1-3	once	TGTGCCAGTAGTAAAGCAAACAGGGTCCCTGGAAACACCATATATTTT	CASSKANRVPGNTIYF
TRBD1	TRBV7-9	TRBJ2-2	NA	TGTGCCAGCAGCTTTTACCGGAACAGGGGGAACACCGGGGAGCTGTTTTTT	CASSFYRNRGNTGELFF
NA	TRBV5-4	TRBJ1-6	NA	TGTGCCAGCAGCACGGGAGACAGGCTGAATAATTCACCCCTCCACTTT	CASSTGDRLNNSPLHF
TRBD1	TRBV27	TRBJ1-2	NA	TGTGCCAGCAGGCGGGGGACAGAGTTCTATGGCTACACCTTC	CASRRGTEFYGYTF
NA	TRBV11-2	TRBJ2-7	NA	TGTGCCAGCAGCTTAGACAGGGGAGAGCGCGAGCAGTACTTC	CASSLDRGEREQYF
NA	TRBV18	TRBJ1-3	NA	TGTGCCAGCTCACCGCAAGGACAAGGAAACACCATATATTTT	CASSPQGQGNTIYF
NA	TRBV4-1	TRBJ2-6	few	TGCGCCAGCAGCCAACTTACAGGGTCCGGGGCCAACGTCCTGACTTTC	CASSQLTGSGANVLTF
NA	TRBV6-5	TRBJ1-3	NA	TGTGCCAGCCTCGACAAGCACTCTGGAAACACCATATATTTT	CASLDKHSGNTIYF
NA	TRBV21-1	TRBJ2-1	once	TGTGCCAGCAGCAAGGGGAAAACCTCGGGACAGGGAGACAATGAGCAGTTCTTC	CASSKGKTSGQGDNEQFF
NA	TRBV19	TRBJ1-1	once	TGTGCCAGTAGTATGGCCAGGGGGAACACTGAAGCTTTCTTT	CASSMARGNTEAFF
NA	TRBV5-1	TRBJ2-7	NA	TGCGCCAGCAGCTTGACGGGATTTAACTCCTACGAGCAGTACTTC	CASSLTGFNSYEQYF
TRBD2	TRBV19	TRBJ2-3	NA	TGTGCCACCCGTTTAGCGGGGGGCACAGATACGCAGTATTTT	CATRLAGGTDTQYF
NA	TRBV15	TRBJ1-6	NA	TGTGCCACCAGCCGGCCTCAGGGCGGTGGGGGGTTTAATTCACCCCTCCACTTT	CATSRPQGGGGFNSPLHF